This TCR beta chain derives from a study of T cell changes during pregnancy in multiple sclerosis. Sequenced by immunoSEQ multiplex PCR; TCRdb stores in-frame clones only, minus some. This repertoire shows approximately 30,000 clones, roughly 88% found once; its top ten account for 4.5% to 5.5%. Germline lookup yields CDR1 LGHNA and CDR2 YNFKEQ. The CDR3 contains 15 residues. Trimming removed 10 bases from V and 2 bases from J; junction bases left unmatched: 9. This chain links TRBV4-2 with TRBJ2-5, with TRBD2 identical over 11 bases. This sequence originates from a female donor with multiple sclerosis, enrolled in a pregnancy study. Here the sequenced sample was CD8+ T cells from peripheral blood mononuclear cells, taken after pregnancy. The CDR3 loop is CATKKTSGTQETQYF. The CDR3 bases are TGTGCCACCAAAAAGACTAGCGGGACTCAAGAGACCCAGTACTTC.